This T cell receptor beta chain was captured in a study of pediatric ulcerative colitis. Blood was drawn at the time of colonoscopy. General study findings and limits: No controls had the two rectal clonotypes shared by ulcerative colitis patients.

Samples were sequenced at Survey level, maximum 500,000 reads. Produced via immunoSEQ multiplex PCR; TCRdb's table is partial and in-frame only. The profile shows 30,000 to 45,000 clones, approximately 87% of them singletons. The CDR3 covers 10 residues. Germline CDR1 SEHNR, CDR2 FQNEAQ (reference sequence). Deletions cut 9 bases from V and 2 bases from J, with 1 base between. Comment on this clone: The antigen is unknown.

The chain is built from TRBV7-9 and TRBJ2-2; D call uncertain. The TCR sequence derives from a girl aged 10 to 17 with moderate ulcerative colitis. Sequenced: blood. CDR3 region: CASNTGELFF. DNA of the CDR3: TGTGCCAGTAACACCGGGGAGCTGTTTTTT. Combining the CDR3 with reference TRBV7-9 and TRBJ2-2 gives the whole variable domain DTGVSQNPRHKITKRGQNVTFRCDPISEHNRLYWYRQTLGQGPEFLTYFQNEAQLEKSRLLSDRFSAERPKGSFSTLEIQRTEQGDSAMYLCASNTGELFFGEGSRLTVL.